The present T cell receptor beta chain was sequenced within a study of control samples from healthy donors and cancer patients. Sequencing used immunoSEQ multiplex PCR; TCRdb keeps in-frame clones, though not all of them. The data contain approximately 110,000 clones, approximately 91% of them singletons. With 4 bases removed from V and 0 bases from J, the gap between germline ends came to 13 bases. CDR3 length: 16 residues. CDR1 and CDR2 (germline): SGHVS, FQNEAQ. Sequencing was performed on blood. The chain is built from TRBV7-8 and TRBJ1-5; the D gene is possibly TRBD1 (5 bases). This receptor was obtained from a woman aged 18-30 years in good health. The CDR3 DNA reads TGTGCCAGCAGCTATCAAACAGGATATAGCAATCAGCCCCAGCATTTT. It specifies CASSYQTGYSNQPQHF.